This T cell receptor (beta chain) was retrieved from a study of cytomegalovirus exposure and HLA in healthy donors. The overall study: Early released data had around 89 million unique TCRs, all coming from HLA-typed donors.

Study conclusions and caveats: The authors assumed roughly uniform sequencing depth across donors for presence/absence analyses. Rarity characterized most TCR sequences, yet some public TCRs appeared in many donors.

With regard to this clone: The antigen is unknown.

PCR employed 60 Vbeta and 13 Jbeta primers. The repertoire was sequenced with immunoSEQ multiplex PCR; TCRdb's copy has only in-frame clones and lacks some. The sample has 140,000 or so clones, approximately 72% seen once. The specimen sequenced was PBMCs. The receptor was isolated from an older woman in good health and CMV-seronegative.

This CDR3 reads CASSFSDTEAFF. In DNA, the CDR3 is TGTGCCAGCAGCTTTTCGGACACTGAAGCTTTCTTT. The genes are TRBV7-2 and TRBJ1-1; D is undetermined. The CDR3 sequence is 12 residues long. Trimming shortened V by 3 bases and J by 3 bases, and 5 bases separated the two germline ends. CDR1 SGHTA and CDR2 FQGNSA come from the germline V gene.